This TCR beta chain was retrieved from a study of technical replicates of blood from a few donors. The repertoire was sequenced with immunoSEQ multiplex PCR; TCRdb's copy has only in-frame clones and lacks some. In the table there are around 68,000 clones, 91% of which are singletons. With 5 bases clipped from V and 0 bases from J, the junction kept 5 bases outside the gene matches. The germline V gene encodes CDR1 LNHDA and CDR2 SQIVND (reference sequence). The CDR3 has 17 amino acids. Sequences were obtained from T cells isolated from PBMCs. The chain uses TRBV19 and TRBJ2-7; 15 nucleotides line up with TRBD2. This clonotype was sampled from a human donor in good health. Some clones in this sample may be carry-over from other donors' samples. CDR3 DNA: TGTGCCAGTAGTCCCGGACTAGCGGGAGGGTACTCCTACGAGCAGTACTTC. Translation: CASSPGLAGGYSYEQYF.